This T cell receptor beta chain is drawn from a study of blood T cell repertoires in COVID-19. Whole-study context: The samples span acute and convalescent COVID-19 from the United States, Italy and Spain. T cells, B-cell-depleted T cells, or PBMCs supplied cDNA or gDNA.

Patients at the Seattle site were enrolled during active infection and followed longitudinally. V lost 5 bases and J 1 base, leaving 14 bases between the germline ends. Germline CDR1 and CDR2: SEHNR and FQNEAQ (reference sequence). The CDR3 has 15 residues. Source study methods: It was from reference gene primer amplification that nucleated cell counts were estimated. Libraries were prepared by immunoSEQ multiplex PCR; TCRdb keeps only in-frame clonotypes and omits some of them. That table furnishes V, J and clone size, whereas the DNA furnished D and trimming. The table records roughly 100,000 clones, about 85% of them present only once.

The clonotype comes from a woman aged 45-59 years with COVID-19, enrolled during active disease. The sequencing sample was made of peripheral blood. The V call is TRBV7-9, the J call TRBJ1-1; weak D call: TRBD1 (6 bases). CDR3 region: CASSTQTGANTEAFF. The DNA for the CDR3 is TGTGCCAGCAGCACCCAGACAGGAGCGAACACTGAAGCTTTCTTT.